The rows below give T cell receptor beta chains drawn from one sample of a study of cytomegalovirus exposure and HLA in healthy donors. Assay used: immunoSEQ multiplex PCR; TCRdb lists only in-frame clones, some missing. This table holds about 120,000 clones, roughly three fifths found once. Source material: PBMCs. All receptors come from a middle-aged man in good health and CMV-seropositive. CDR3s include the opening cysteine and the closing phenylalanine or tryptophan.

len	v_gene	j_gene	CDR3aa
16	TRBV27	TRBJ2-7	CASSLRLAESSYEQYF
16	TRBV10-3	TRBJ2-7	CAISAASGGQGGEQYF
12	TRBV7-7	TRBJ2-2	CASSSQGGELFF
14	TRBV10-1	TRBJ2-3	CASSEQGLADTQYF
12	TRBV28	TRBJ1-2	CASISGHGGYTF
15	TRBV4-1	TRBJ1-3	CASRLGGVAGNTIYF
16	TRBV6-5	TRBJ1-2	CASSYSKARGNYGYTF
14	TRBV27	TRBJ1-5	CASSFTGGRQPQHF
15	TRBV10-1	TRBJ2-3	CASSSQGAGTDTQYF
15	TRBV5-6	TRBJ2-5	CASSLASGGQETQYF
11	TRBV29-1	TRBJ1-2	CSVLAGGGYTF